A selection of T cell receptor beta chains follows, all from one sample in a study of cytomegalovirus exposure and HLA in healthy donors. The data were produced by immunoSEQ multiplex PCR, yet TCRdb's version contains in-frame clones alone and is incomplete. This repertoire shows roughly 170,000 clones, roughly 78% found once; its top ten account for about 0.63%. Source material: PBMCs. These receptors all come from a boy between 5 and 17 years old in good health and CMV-seronegative. Each CDR3 is given with its conserved first and last residue. D genes are given only for firm matches. Not all rows give a size; the values are once, few, many and, for expanded clones, a class.

size	J	D	V	DNA	CDR3
-	TRBJ1-1	-	TRBV7-8	TGTGCCAGCAGCCCGGGGAGAAAAACTGAAGCTTTCTTT	CASSPGRKTEAFF
-	TRBJ1-2	-	TRBV7-2	TGTGCCAGCAGTCGGGACACCTTCGCTGGCTACACCTTC	CASSRDTFAGYTF
-	TRBJ2-5	TRBD2	TRBV7-3	TGTGCCAGCAGCCCGGGGACTAGCGGGTTTGAGACCCAGTACTTC	CASSPGTSGFETQYF
-	TRBJ1-2	TRBD1	TRBV27	TGTGCCAGCAGTTCGGGGACAGCAAGCTATGGCTACACCTTC	CASSSGTASYGYTF
-	TRBJ1-5	-	TRBV5-8	TGTGCCAGCACCTTCCGGGGGGCGCAGCCCCAGCATTTT	CASTFRGAQPQHF
-	TRBJ1-1	-	TRBV18	TGTGCCAGCTCACCACAGACTTCAGGGAAAGACACTGAAGCTTTCTTT	CASSPQTSGKDTEAFF
-	TRBJ2-1	-	TRBV7-7	TGTGCTAGCAGCTTAGTTGGGGGGGGCGATGAGCAGTTCTTC	CASSLVGGGDEQFF
-	TRBJ2-5	TRBD1	TRBV7-7	TGTGCTAGCAGCCCCGGACAGGGGGTACAAGAGACCCAGTACTTC	CASSPGQGVQETQYF
-	TRBJ2-3	TRBD2	TRBV5-1	TGCGCCAGCAGCTTGGGCGGGGGGGAATGGAGCACAGATACGCAGTATTTT	CASSLGGGEWSTDTQYF
few	TRBJ1-4	TRBD1	TRBV19	TGTGCCAGTAGTCGCCGACAGGGGGATGCAACTAATGAAAAACTGTTTTTT	CASSRRQGDATNEKLFF
-	TRBJ1-2	TRBD1	TRBV6-5	TGTGCCAGCAGTAGACAGGGGAACTATGGCTACACCTTC	CASSRQGNYGYTF
-	TRBJ2-7	-	TRBV4-2	TGTGCCAGCAGCCAAGGGCTCCTCTACGAGCAGTACTTC	CASSQGLLYEQYF
-	TRBJ2-7	TRBD2	TRBV11-3	TGTGCCAGCAGCTTAGTGGGACTAGCGGACGAGCAGTACTTC	CASSLVGLADEQYF
once	TRBJ2-4	TRBD1	TRBV25-1	TGTGCCAGCAGTGAGTCGGGACAGGGCAACATTCAGTACTTC	CASSESGQGNIQYF
-	TRBJ2-3	-	TRBV5-4	TGTGCCAGCAGCCCTACAGGGCCGACAGATACGCAGTATTTT	CASSPTGPTDTQYF
few	TRBJ1-2	-	TRBV27	TGTGCCAGCAGTTTACGGCAGGGGATGTTAGCTAACTATGGCTACACCTTC	CASSLRQGMLANYGYTF
-	TRBJ2-7	-	TRBV5-1	TGCGCCAGCAGTTCGGACAGTGAGTCCTACGAGCAGTACTTC	CASSSDSESYEQYF
-	TRBJ2-6	-	TRBV5-6	TGTGCCAGCAGCTTGGCCAGTTCCTCCTCTGGGGCCAACGTCCTGACTTTC	CASSLASSSSGANVLTF
few	TRBJ1-2	-	TRBV10-3	TGTGCCATCAGTGAGGCACCCCAGAGGAAGGACTATGGCTACACCTTC	CAISEAPQRKDYGYTF
-	TRBJ1-1	TRBD1	TRBV11-3	TGTGCCAGCAGCTTTACAGGGGGCGAAGGGACTTTCTTT	CASSFTGGEGTFF
few	TRBJ2-3	TRBD2	TRBV5-1	TGCGCCAGCAGCTCGGTAGCGGGGGGGCACCCAGATACGCAGTATTTT	CASSSVAGGHPDTQYF
-	TRBJ1-6	TRBD1	TRBV19	TGTGCCAGTAACCCGGACAGGGTAAATTCACCCCTCCACTTT	CASNPDRVNSPLHF
-	TRBJ1-4	TRBD1	TRBV2	TGTGCCAGCAACACAGGGGGGGAAGGGGGTAATGAAAAACTGTTTTTT	CASNTGGEGGNEKLFF
few	TRBJ2-7	-	TRBV10-3	TGTGCCATCAGTACTTCCCGTCCCAACTCCTACGAGCAGTACTTC	CAISTSRPNSYEQYF
-	TRBJ1-1	-	TRBV7-9	TGTGCCAGCAGCGCCCAGGCGAACACTGAAGCTTTCTTT	CASSAQANTEAFF
-	TRBJ1-2	-	TRBV28	TGTGCCAGCAGTTTAGCGGGTCGCTACTATGGCTACACCTTC	CASSLAGRYYGYTF
once	TRBJ1-6	TRBD1	TRBV7-8	TGTGCCAGCAGCCCCACCGGGACAGCAAATTCACCCCTCCACTTT	CASSPTGTANSPLHF
-	TRBJ2-3	-	TRBV6-4	TGTGCCAGCAGTGACTCTACGGGCGGGAGCACAGATACGCAGTATTTT	CASSDSTGGSTDTQYF
-	TRBJ2-7	TRBD2	TRBV7-2	TGTGCCAGCAGCTTGGGACTAGCGGGGACCTACGAGCAGTACTTC	CASSLGLAGTYEQYF
-	TRBJ1-1	-	TRBV7-8	TGTGCCAGCATCCGAGGAGGGTCCCCACGGGGGAACACTGAAGCTTTCTTT	CASIRGGSPRGNTEAFF
-	TRBJ1-4	TRBD1	TRBV5-4	TGTGCCAGCAGCTCAGAGACAGGGGTCGAAAAACTGTTTTTT	CASSSETGVEKLFF
-	TRBJ1-4	-	TRBV30	TGTGCCTGGAGCCGATATGGGGCAGCTAATGAAAAACTGTTTTTT	CAWSRYGAANEKLFF
-	TRBJ2-7	-	TRBV27	TGTGCCAGCAGTTTATTGCCTAGCGTTTCCTACGAGCAGTACTTC	CASSLLPSVSYEQYF
-	TRBJ2-3	TRBD2	TRBV7-2	TGTGCCAGCACTCCACTAGCGGGAGGGCCCTTAGGCACAGATACGCAGTATTTT	CASTPLAGGPLGTDTQYF
many	TRBJ2-7	TRBD2	TRBV5-8	TGTGCCAGCAGCTTGGGGATCCTAGCGGGAGGGGAGCAGTACTTC	CASSLGILAGGEQYF
many	TRBJ1-2	-	TRBV9	TGTGCCAGCAGCGTCGGTAGGGGAGGAGACCGCTATGGCTACACCTTC	CASSVGRGGDRYGYTF
-	TRBJ1-5	TRBD1	TRBV19	TGTGCCAGTAGTCTTCAGGGGGGCAATCAGCCCCAGCATTTT	CASSLQGGNQPQHF
once	TRBJ2-7	TRBD2	TRBV9	TGTGCCAGCAGCGTAGAGGTAGCGGGGGTCCCCTACGAGCAGTACTTC	CASSVEVAGVPYEQYF
-	TRBJ2-3	-	TRBV7-2	TGTGCCAGCAGAAGGGCGGGAGATACGCAGTATTTT	CASRRAGDTQYF